At least ten counts were recorded for the clone carrying this T cell receptor (beta chain). Described time point: newly diagnosed GD, antithyroid drugs for less than 3 months. Scientists built the TCR library using RNA that was extracted from PBMCs. The authors drew patients from an endocrinology department in Xi'an, China. CDR3 regions were amplified by Arm-PCR using iRepertoire HTBI primers to build TCR beta libraries. TCRdb re-derived calls from the multiplex PCR reads in MiXCR, one entry per CDR3 protein. The sample has approximately 470,000 distinct CDR3 sequences, roughly 15% seen once. The source of the sample is a study of regulatory T cells in long-lasting Graves disease. Germline CDR1 and CDR2: GTSNPN and SVGIG (reference sequence). The ends were cut back, 8 bases at V and 4 bases at J, with 18 bases in the middle. This CDR3 spans 13 amino acids. The sample was also reused in another study, on T cells in Graves' hyperthyroidism and ophthalmopathy. According to that study: Newly diagnosed hyperthyroidism, duration under 2 months, in patients aged 18 to 65.

This clonotype was obtained from a man between 40 and 49 years old with Graves disease. V usage is TRBV30 and J usage is TRBJ2-7; maybe TRBD2 (7 bases). This material consisted of peripheral blood mononuclear cells (PBMCs), taken at new diagnosis, from a patient treated with antithyroid drugs. The CDR3, as DNA: TGTGCCGGGGGGCGAGCGGGACAATACGAGCAGTACTTC. Its protein is CAGGRAGQYEQYF.